This is a list of T cell receptor beta chains from one sample in a study of blood T cells in healthy people across ages. TCRdb re-derived calls from the 5' RACE reads in MiXCR, one entry per CDR3 protein. The sample has some 640,000 distinct CDR3 sequences, roughly 49% seen once; the top ten hold about a third. What was sequenced was blood. These receptors were collected from a woman in her sixties in good health. Each CDR3 is given with its conserved first and last residue. Fields, in order: D gene, V gene, CDR3 length, clone size, J gene, CDR3 DNA, CDR3 protein. A D gene is named only where the DNA matches it firmly. Where a row states a size, it is once, few, many or the class of an expanded clone; other rows omit it.

-	TRBV20-1	14	-	TRBJ2-7	TGCAGTGCTAGAGGTGAGCTAGGGCTTGTCGAGCAGTACTTC	CSARGELGLVEQYF
-	TRBV29-1	16	-	TRBJ2-1	TGCAGCGTAGACAAGGGGGAAGCGCTTAATTACAATGAGCAGTTCTTC	CSVDKGEALNYNEQFF
-	TRBV20-1	14	-	TRBJ2-1	TGCAGTGCTAGAGATAACCGGGAGTACAATGAGCAGTTCTTC	CSARDNREYNEQFF
TRBD2	TRBV20-1	14	-	TRBJ2-5	TGCAGTGCTGGGTCAATAGCGGGGGTTCGCGGAGAGTACTTC	CSAGSIAGVRGEYF
-	TRBV25-1	13	-	TRBJ1-2	TGTGCCAGCCTAGCGGGGGGGAACTATGGCTACACCTTC	CASLAGGNYGYTF
-	TRBV28	15	-	TRBJ2-1	TGTGCCAGCAGTTTATCGATGGGAAGGGGCAATGAGCAGTTCTTC	CASSLSMGRGNEQFF
-	TRBV5-1	16	-	TRBJ2-1	TGCGCCAGCAGCCCCGGGGTTTCGAGCTCCTACAATGAGCAGTTCTTC	CASSPGVSSSYNEQFF
-	TRBV20-1	13	few	TRBJ2-7	TGCAGTGCTAGGGGCGGTCCGCTCAACGAGCAGTACTTC	CSARGGPLNEQYF
-	TRBV5-1	16	-	TRBJ1-6	TGCGCCAGCAGCCCGGACGGCCCCTCCTATAATTCACCCCTCCACTTT	CASSPDGPSYNSPLHF
TRBD2	TRBV7-2	16	many	TRBJ2-3	TGTGCCAGCAGCTCCTCGACTAGCGGGAGGTTTGGTACGCAGTATTTT	CASSSSTSGRFGTQYF
-	TRBV18	16	few	TRBJ2-1	TGTGCCAGTTCTTCTTCACCGCGAAGCTCCTACAATGAGCAGTTCTTC	CASSSSPRSSYNEQFF
-	TRBV20-1	12	-	TRBJ2-3	TGCAGTGCTAGCCAGAGCACAGATACGCAGTATTTT	CSASQSTDTQYF
-	TRBV7-6	15	-	TRBJ2-1	TGTGCCAGCAGCAGGACCGGGGATAAGGTCAATGAGCAGTTCTTC	CASSRTGDKVNEQFF
-	TRBV2	10	-	TRBJ2-1	TGTGCCGGCAGAGGTAATGAGCAGTTCTTC	CAGRGNEQFF
-	TRBV4-3	15	-	TRBJ2-1	TGCGCCAGCAGCCAAGCGGGGGCGGGGGTCAATGAGCAGTTCTTC	CASSQAGAGVNEQFF
-	TRBV18	16	-	TRBJ1-1	TGTGCCAGCTCACAACTCAGACAGGCCATGAACACTGAAGCTTTCTTT	CASSQLRQAMNTEAFF
TRBD2	TRBV29-1	16	-	TRBJ2-7	TGCAGCGTTGACGGGGTAGCGGGAAATCCAGACTACGAGCAGTACTTC	CSVDGVAGNPDYEQYF
-	TRBV15	14	-	TRBJ1-5	TGTGCCACCGCTTTTCTCCTGAGCAATCAGCCCCAGCATTTT	CATAFLLSNQPQHF
TRBD1	TRBV6-2/TRBV6-3	15	-	TRBJ1-5	TGTGCCAGCAGCGACACGGCAGGGGGCTATCAGCCCCAGCATTTT	CASSDTAGGYQPQHF
TRBD2	TRBV7-2	18	-	TRBJ2-7	TGTGCCAGCAGCCTGACTAGCGGGAGCCCGTTTTCCCCTGACGAGCAGTACTTC	CASSLTSGSPFSPDEQYF
TRBD1	TRBV5-1	14	few	TRBJ1-2	TGCGCCAGCAGCTGGGGGACAGGGGTCGATGGCTACACCTTC	CASSWGTGVDGYTF
-	TRBV5-1	13	-	TRBJ2-3	TGCGCCAGCAGCTTCCAGGGGCCAGATACGCAGTATTTT	CASSFQGPDTQYF
TRBD1	TRBV3-1	14	-	TRBJ1-1	TGTGCCAGCAGCCACAGGGGGCTCGAAACTGAAGCTTTCTTT	CASSHRGLETEAFF
TRBD2	TRBV2	14	-	TRBJ2-3	TGTGCCAGCAGTGACAGGACTAGTTCCGATACGCAGTATTTT	CASSDRTSSDTQYF
-	TRBV28	17	-	TRBJ2-7	TGTGCCAGCAGCCCTCTAGGCCTGGGGGGCCCATCCTACGAGCAGTACTTC	CASSPLGLGGPSYEQYF
TRBD1	TRBV29-1	14	many	TRBJ2-1	TGCAGCGTTGACAGCGGGACAGGGATAAATGAGCAGTTCTTC	CSVDSGTGINEQFF
-	TRBV28	14	-	TRBJ2-5	TGTGCCAGCAGTCGACAGGAGGTCCAAGAGACCCAGTACTTC	CASSRQEVQETQYF
-	TRBV6-2/TRBV6-3	14	few	TRBJ1-6	TGTGCCAGCAGTCGGACAGAGGGCGCTTCACCCCTCCACTTT	CASSRTEGASPLHF
TRBD2	TRBV6-2/TRBV6-3	16	few	TRBJ2-5	TGTGCCAGCAGTACCCCCGGGACTAGCGAAGAAGAGACCCAGTACTTC	CASSTPGTSEEETQYF
-	TRBV20-1	13	-	TRBJ2-7	TGCAGTGCTAGAGACCAGACGGACTGGGAGCAGTACTTC	CSARDQTDWEQYF
TRBD2	TRBV7-9	17	few	TRBJ2-3	TGTGCCAGCAGCCTGGGACTAGCGGGAGGGCATACAGATACGCAGTATTTT	CASSLGLAGGHTDTQYF
TRBD2	TRBV28	15	-	TRBJ2-7	TGTGCCAGCAGTTCCCCGGGACTAGCTACGCACGAGCAGTACTTC	CASSSPGLATHEQYF
TRBD1	TRBV6-2/TRBV6-3	13	-	TRBJ2-5	TGTGCCAGCAGTCCCTACAGGGGTCAGACCCAGTACTTC	CASSPYRGQTQYF
-	TRBV20-1	16	-	TRBJ2-1	TGCAGTGCTAGGGAACCAAGGGGGACTCCATCCAATGAGCAGTTCTTC	CSAREPRGTPSNEQFF
-	TRBV21-1	16	many	TRBJ2-7	TGTGCCAGCAGCAAAACCCAGGGGAACGAATCGGGCGAGCAGTACTTC	CASSKTQGNESGEQYF
-	TRBV20-1	14	-	TRBJ1-6	TGCAGTGCTAGCGGGAGACATCCTAATTCACCCCTCCACTTT	CSASGRHPNSPLHF
TRBD1	TRBV28	16	few	TRBJ2-2	TGTGCCACCATGGGAGTCGGGACAGCTAACACCGGGGAGCTGTTTTTT	CATMGVGTANTGELFF
-	TRBV3-1	12	-	TRBJ2-5	TGTGCCAGCAGTCAGAGGAGAGAGACCCAGTACTTC	CASSQRRETQYF
-	TRBV7-2	12	-	TRBJ1-1	TGTGCCAGCAGATCGGGGAACACTGAAGCTTTCTTT	CASRSGNTEAFF
-	TRBV24-1	14	-	TRBJ2-3	TGTGCCACCAGTGACGGTGGACTGACAGATACGCAGTATTTT	CATSDGGLTDTQYF
-	TRBV20-1	12	-	TRBJ2-5	TGCAGTGCTAATCTCTTTCAAGAGACCCAGTACTTC	CSANLFQETQYF
-	TRBV2	12	-	TRBJ2-5	TGTGCCAGCCACCTAAACCAAGAGACCCAGTACTTC	CASHLNQETQYF
-	TRBV20-1	14	-	TRBJ2-1	TGCAGTGCTAGGGGGAGGTCCCAATACAATGAGCAGTTCTTC	CSARGRSQYNEQFF
-	TRBV7-3	13	-	TRBJ2-1	TGTGCCAGCAGCTTTGGACCCGAGAATGAGCAGTTCTTC	CASSFGPENEQFF
TRBD2	TRBV28	15	few	TRBJ2-1	TGTGCCAGCAGTGTAGCGGGAGACCCGTGGCATGAGCAGTTCTTC	CASSVAGDPWHEQFF
-	TRBV7-2	14	-	TRBJ2-5	TGTGCCAGCAGCGTCTTGCGGGACTCCGGGACCCAGTACTTC	CASSVLRDSGTQYF
TRBD1	TRBV20-1	14	-	TRBJ2-1	TGCAGTGCTAGAGTGGGGACAGGGAAAATTACCCAGTTCTTC	CSARVGTGKITQFF
TRBD2	TRBV29-1	17	-	TRBJ2-4	TGCAGCGTTGTGAATCTAGCGGGCTTTTGGGCCAAAAACATTCAGTACTTC	CSVVNLAGFWAKNIQYF
-	TRBV29-1	13	few	TRBJ1-2	TGCAGCGTTGAAGATACAGACGTCTATGGCTACACCTTC	CSVEDTDVYGYTF
-	TRBV19	13	-	TRBJ2-1	TGTGCCAGTTGCGGAGGGGGCATAGATGAGCAGTTCTTC	CASCGGGIDEQFF
-	TRBV6-2/TRBV6-3	13	few	TRBJ2-2	TGTGCCAGCAGTCCACAGGGAAACGGGGAGCTGTTTTTT	CASSPQGNGELFF
TRBD1	TRBV11-2	14	-	TRBJ2-7	TGTGCCAGCAGCTTAGCCGGGACAGGATACGAGCAGTACTTC	CASSLAGTGYEQYF
-	TRBV12-3/TRBV12-4	15	few	TRBJ2-3	TGTGCCAGCAGAACCCTAGGCGGGAGCACAGATACGCAGTATTTT	CASRTLGGSTDTQYF
-	TRBV28	12	-	TRBJ1-2	TGTGCCAGCATGAGATATCCCTATGGCTACACCTTC	CASMRYPYGYTF